This TCR beta chain is drawn from a study of blood T cell repertoires in COVID-19 (dated by TCRdb to about 2020). Broadly, across the study: The collaborator samples originated in the United States, Italy and Spain and spanned the acute and convalescent phases of COVID-19. The material from the prospective study consisted of cDNA or gDNA derived from T cells, B-cell-depleted T cells, or PBMCs. Subjects who had been exposed to COVID-19, were actively infected with it, or had recovered from it provided the deeply sampled blood TCRbeta repertoires that made up the dataset. The repertoires were released in a freely available public database intended as a resource for research on the immune response to SARS-CoV-2. Samples came from the ongoing ImmuneRACE study (first 160 participants) plus 1,254 subjects from 6 global collaborators. Sample metadata almost always included a de-identified subject ID, COVID-19 status, age in years and sex. Where available, HLA class I and class II types were taken from metadata supplied by the sample provider and were not determined by assay-based typing. General findings and caveats noted by the study authors: The amount of clinical and demographic metadata varied by source and participant and was provided uncurated.

TCRbeta CDR3 regions were amplified from genomic DNA by means of the immunoSEQ Assay, a bias-controlled multiplex PCR. Concerning the study's data processing: Nucleated cell counts per sample were estimated from amplification of reference gene primers within the assay. To quantify the absolute abundance of each unique TCRbeta CDR3 rearrangement, sequence reads were collapsed and filtered. Productive Simpson clonality was computed per sample as the square root of Simpson's diversity index over productive rearrangements. TCRdb stores this immuneACCESS table with in-frame sequences only. Part of the clones is absent; in the studies checked, under half of the shortfall reflects unresolved V genes, and no reason is known for the rest. The D gene and trimming were derived from the DNA, and the V and J assignments and clone size from that table. The sample records around 130,000 clones, 70% to 90% of which are singletons. Roughly 12% of the sample rests with the top ten.

CDR1 is given as SEHNR and CDR2 as FQNEAQ, both from the germline V gene (reference sequence). The CDR3 goes from the cysteine to the phenylalanine over 14 residues. Of all the DNA, just the CDR3 is kept, 42 bases in frame from base 1. Trimming costs V 7 bases and J 5 bases, and their ends lie 17 bases apart. The collaborating institutions used their own protocols to collect whole blood in K2EDTA tubes. For TCRbeta analysis, collaborator samples were shipped as frozen whole blood, as isolated PBMCs, or as DNA extracted from either sample type. As regards this clone: Its cognate antigen has yet to be identified. Base qualities are missing; no much larger clone stands one base away.

The rearranged chain carries TRBV7-9 and TRBJ2-5; the D gene is perhaps TRBD1, on 6 matching bases. This receptor was identified in a human donor in a cohort sampled during active COVID-19. The specimen was peripheral blood. In nucleotides, the sequence is TGTGCCAGCACCCAGGGGCAGGGCAGGGAGACCCAGTACTTC. Its protein product is CASTQGQGRETQYF.